This TCR beta chain was identified during a study of blood T cell repertoires in COVID-19. Study background: Spain, Italy and the United States supplied samples that represented acute and convalescent COVID-19. Sample material is recorded as cDNA or gDNA derived from T cells, B-cell-depleted T cells, or PBMCs.

V lost 4 bases and J lost 2; bases outside the gene matches: 7. The CDR3 contains 16 residues. CDR1 MDHEN and CDR2 SYDVKM come from the germline V gene. Original processing notes: The assay estimated nucleated cells by amplifying reference gene primers. The protocol was immunoSEQ multiplex PCR, while the TCRdb copy is restricted to in-frame clones and leaves out a portion. V, J and clone size were drawn from that table, and D and trimming were deduced from the DNA. Among about 190,000 clones listed, almost 90% were seen once. The clonotype originates from a man aged 45-60 years with acute or convalescent COVID-19. This sequence joins TRBV28 and TRBJ2-1; 8 bases fit TRBD2. Sequenced input: peripheral blood. This CDR3 is CASSSHTSGAYNEQFF. CDR3 in DNA: TGTGCCAGCAGTTCCCATACTAGCGGCGCCTACAATGAGCAGTTCTTC.